This T cell receptor (beta chain) was sequenced during a study of persistence of HIV-infected CD4 T cells. Study context: A median of about eight years of suppressive ART preceded sampling.

Regarding this clone: The antigen is unknown.

Study observations and caveats: TCRbeta richness was lower in CMV- and Gag-responding cells than in anti-CD3/anti-CD28-responding cells.

Cells were stimulated with overlapping HIV-1 Gag 15-mer peptides. CD40L-negative CD69-negative CD45RO-high memory CD4+ T cells were sorted as populations depleted of antigen-responding cells. Suppressive ART was started during chronic HIV-1 infection in these adults. The immunoSEQ assay was version 4, run in survey mode. TCRdb's table, derived via immunoSEQ multiplex PCR, lists solely in-frame clones and lacks some. The sample consists of about 64,000 clones, more than 70% of them appearing once. Germline CDR1 LGHDT, CDR2 YNNKEL (reference sequence). This CDR3 has 13 residues. V lost 4 bases, J lost 1 base, and 7 bases lay in between.

This clonotype originated in an adult man with HIV who was CMV-seropositive. The rearrangement links TRBV3-1 (or the pseudogene TRBV3-2) to TRBJ1-1; no definite D call. Source: CD4+ T cells sorted from PBMCs after roughly 18-hour stimulation, taken from a patient who received antiretroviral therapy. The CDR3 sequence: CASSRPPNTEAFF. The CDR3 nucleotides read TGTGCCAGCAGCCGCCCGCCGAACACTGAAGCTTTCTTT.